Listed below are T cell receptor beta chains from one sample, sequenced in a study of blood T cell repertoires in COVID-19. Here immunoSEQ multiplex PCR was the method, and the copy in TCRdb shows in-frame clones only, minus some. The sample holds over 75,000 clones; around nine tenths are singletons and the top ten take 2.9%. The material sequenced was peripheral blood. The source of these receptors is a woman of 80 years or more with acute or convalescent COVID-19. The CDR3 runs from the conserved cysteine through the conserved F or W. D genes are given only for firm matches. Only some rows state a clone size, as once, few, many or a class for expanded clones.

D gene	V gene	J gene	clone size	CDR3 DNA	CDR3 protein
TRBD1	TRBV6-5	TRBJ2-6	-	TGTGCCAGCACCAGGGGGTCCTCTGGGGCCAACGTCCTGACTTTC	CASTRGSSGANVLTF
TRBD1	TRBV28	TRBJ1-2	-	TGTGCCAGCGGACCGGGACAGGGGGGCCATGGCTACACCTTC	CASGPGQGGHGYTF
-	TRBV7-8	TRBJ2-1	-	TGTGCCAGCAGCTTAATGGGGGGTTCCTACAATGAGCAGTTCTTC	CASSLMGGSYNEQFF
-	TRBV11-2	TRBJ1-5	-	TGTGCCAGCAGCTCTGGCAATCAGCCCCAGCATTTT	CASSSGNQPQHF
-	TRBV7-8	TRBJ2-3	-	TGTGCCAGCAGCCCCGCCTTAGCGGCCACAGATACGCAGTATTTT	CASSPALAATDTQYF
TRBD1	TRBV28	TRBJ1-6	-	TGTGCCAGCAGTTTGGACAGGGGCGGTTCACCCCTCCACTTT	CASSLDRGGSPLHF
-	TRBV4-1	TRBJ1-1	-	TGCGCCAGCAGCCAAGTTGGGGAGGTCGAAGCTTTCTTT	CASSQVGEVEAFF
TRBD2	TRBV18	TRBJ2-7	-	TGTGCCAGCTCATCTAGCGGGATGCTAGAATTGCAGTACTTC	CASSSSGMLELQYF
-	TRBV18	TRBJ2-2	-	TGTGCCACGCGACAGAACACCGGGGAGCTGTTTTTT	CATRQNTGELFF
-	TRBV19	TRBJ2-2	-	TGTGCCAGTAGTACCGCGGGCACACACACCGGGGAGCTGTTTTTT	CASSTAGTHTGELFF
TRBD1	TRBV13	TRBJ1-3	-	TGTGCCAGCAGCCGCGGGACAGCCGCCCGCCCCTCTGGAAACACCATATATTTT	CASSRGTAARPSGNTIYF
-	TRBV5-1	TRBJ2-1	-	TGCGCCAGCAGTACGGACAGTTACAATGAGCAGTTCTTC	CASSTDSYNEQFF
TRBD2	TRBV4-3	TRBJ2-7	-	TGCGCCAGCAGCCAGGATACCGGGACTAGCGGGAGGGTGGCAGTAACCTACGAGCAGTACTTC	CASSQDTGTSGRVAVTYEQYF
-	TRBV3-1/TRBV3-2	TRBJ1-1	-	TGTGCCAGCAGACAGGACGGTAAGAACACTGAAGCTTTCTTT	CASRQDGKNTEAFF
TRBD2	TRBV19	TRBJ2-2	-	TGTGCCAGTAGCTCCGGGACTACCTCCCGCGGGGAGCTGTTTTTT	CASSSGTTSRGELFF
TRBD1	TRBV6-5	TRBJ1-4	-	TGTGCCAGCAGTTCTGGACAGGGGTTGGGAAAACTGTTTTTT	CASSSGQGLGKLFF
TRBD1	TRBV2	TRBJ1-4	-	TGTGCCAGCAGTGCCAACCAGGGGGCGTCTAATGAAAAACTGTTTTTT	CASSANQGASNEKLFF
-	TRBV2	TRBJ1-5	-	TGTGCCAGCACGGGGGAATATCAGCCCCAGCATTTT	CASTGEYQPQHF
-	TRBV5-4	TRBJ2-2	-	TGTGCCAGCAGCTCTGAAGGACTCTTCACCGGGGAGCTGTTTTTT	CASSSEGLFTGELFF
TRBD1	TRBV5-1	TRBJ1-1	-	TGCGCCAGCAGCTTGGCAGGGGGTGCCACTGAAGCTTTCTTT	CASSLAGGATEAFF
TRBD2	TRBV30	TRBJ2-2	-	TGTGCCTGGAGCGTAGCGGGGGGGTTCACCGGGGAGCTGTTTTTT	CAWSVAGGFTGELFF
-	TRBV24-1	TRBJ1-2	-	TGTGCCACCAGTGATTTTAGGGGGAAAGAAACCTTC	CATSDFRGKETF
TRBD1	TRBV18	TRBJ1-1	-	TGTGCCAGCTCACCCCTGGAGGCAGGGGGCGAATCGGGCACTGAAGCTTTCTTT	CASSPLEAGGESGTEAFF
-	TRBV21-1	TRBJ1-1	-	TGTGCCAGCAGCATCCACCCGGCGACAGGGAAAAAGTCGGGCGCTGAAGCTTTCTTT	CASSIHPATGKKSGAEAFF
-	TRBV7-2	TRBJ2-1	-	TGTGCCAGCAGTTTCCGCAGGCTTACATACAATGAGCAGTTCTTC	CASSFRRLTYNEQFF
-	TRBV7-9	TRBJ2-7	-	TGTGCCAGCAGCTTGGCCCCCACGGGAACCTACGAGCAGTACTTC	CASSLAPTGTYEQYF
TRBD1	TRBV7-2	TRBJ2-3	-	TGTGCCAGCAGCTTAAATCGCCGAGGACAGGGGGCAACAGATACGCAGTATTTT	CASSLNRRGQGATDTQYF
TRBD2	TRBV3-1/TRBV3-2	TRBJ2-2	-	TGTGCCAGCAGCCAAGCCGGGAGGATCGGGGAGCTGTTTTTT	CASSQAGRIGELFF
TRBD1	TRBV10-3	TRBJ1-5	-	TGTGCCATCAGGGACGGACAGGATAGCAATCAGCCCCAGCATTTT	CAIRDGQDSNQPQHF
-	TRBV7-3	TRBJ1-2	-	TGTGCCAGCAGCTTAACAGGGGCAGGGTTAATACGTGATGGCTACACCTTC	CASSLTGAGLIRDGYTF
-	TRBV7-9	TRBJ1-2	once	TGTGCCAGCAGCTTAGTCCAGGGGTACGGCTACACCTTC	CASSLVQGYGYTF
-	TRBV7-9	TRBJ2-5	-	TGTGCCAGCAGCTCAGGACTGGGTGGGGAGACCCAGTACTTC	CASSSGLGGETQYF
TRBD2	TRBV19	TRBJ2-3	-	TGTGCCAGTAGCACAAGGGCGGGGGCAGATACGCAGTATTTT	CASSTRAGADTQYF
-	TRBV4-2	TRBJ1-4	once	TGTGCCAGCAGCCAACGTACCGGGACAAGTAATGAAAAACTGTTTTTT	CASSQRTGTSNEKLFF
-	TRBV25-1	TRBJ2-2	-	TGTGCCAGCAGTGCCCCTAGCCCCGGGGAGCTGTTTTTT	CASSAPSPGELFF
TRBD1	TRBV28	TRBJ1-5	few	TGTGCCAGCTTCAGGGGGCTGCAGCCCCAGCATTTT	CASFRGLQPQHF
TRBD2	TRBV5-4	TRBJ2-2	-	TGTGCCAGCAGCTCGGGGACTAGTCAAGGGCCCGGGGAGCTGTTTTTT	CASSSGTSQGPGELFF
TRBD2	TRBV30	TRBJ2-1	-	TGTGCCTGGACCCGGCTAGCGGAGGACAATGAGCAGTTCTTC	CAWTRLAEDNEQFF
-	TRBV5-6	TRBJ1-1	-	TGTGCCAGCAGCCATCTCTTCGCGGGGGGCCAGGGCACTGAAGCTTTCTTT	CASSHLFAGGQGTEAFF
TRBD1	TRBV12-3/TRBV12-4	TRBJ1-5	-	TGTGCCAGCAGTCCCCAGGGGGGACAGCCCCAGCATTTT	CASSPQGGQPQHF
-	TRBV7-8	TRBJ1-6	-	TGTGCCAGCAGCTTATTGGGAGGGGCCAGACAATATAATTCACCCCTCCACTTT	CASSLLGGARQYNSPLHF
TRBD2	TRBV4-1	TRBJ2-1	once	TGCGCCAGCAGCCAAGACCCCGGGACTAGCGGGAGCTCCTACAATGAGCAGTTCTTC	CASSQDPGTSGSSYNEQFF
-	TRBV7-3	TRBJ1-2	-	TGTGCCAGCAGCTCCGACAGCTATGGCTACACCTTC	CASSSDSYGYTF
-	TRBV2	TRBJ1-3	-	TGTGCCAGTTCCGAAGGAGGGGCAAGCTCTGGAAACACCATATATTTT	CASSEGGASSGNTIYF
-	TRBV3-1/TRBV3-2	TRBJ1-3	-	TGTGCCAGCAGCTTCAACGGTCGAGTCTCCTCTGGAAACACCATATATTTT	CASSFNGRVSSGNTIYF
TRBD1	TRBV10-1	TRBJ1-5	-	TGCGCCAGCGCAACCGGGACAGGGGAGAATCAGCCCCAGCATTTT	CASATGTGENQPQHF
-	TRBV20-1	TRBJ2-7	-	TGCAGTGTCTACGGCTACGAGCAGTACTTC	CSVYGYEQYF
TRBD2	TRBV7-3	TRBJ2-5	once	TGTGCCAGCAGCCGACTAGCGGGGGAAGAGACCCAGTACTTC	CASSRLAGEETQYF
TRBD1	TRBV12-3/TRBV12-4	TRBJ2-7	-	TGTGCCAGTAGGGGGACAGGGGGCTACGAGCAGTACTTC	CASRGTGGYEQYF
TRBD1	TRBV12-3/TRBV12-4	TRBJ2-5	few	TGTGCCAGCAGACGACAGGGGGCAGAGACCCAGTACTTC	CASRRQGAETQYF
TRBD2	TRBV7-3	TRBJ2-2	-	TGTGCCAGCAGCGTCGGGACTAGCCGCTGGATCGGGGAGCTGTTTTTT	CASSVGTSRWIGELFF
-	TRBV19	TRBJ1-4	-	TGTGCCAGTAGTTTCCGACAGTTTGAAAAACTGTTTTTT	CASSFRQFEKLFF